This TCR beta chain was recorded in a study of T cells in Graves' hyperthyroidism and ophthalmopathy (dated by TCRdb to the late 2010s). In the study overall: Peripheral blood was sampled at the time of initial diagnosis, prior to any treatment. To identify distinguishing TCR V-J signatures, a discovery cohort of 100 or so patients was used, comprising some 43 with Graves' ophthalmopathy and approximately 57 with stable Graves' hyperthyroidism. An independent validation cohort of 18 to 20 hyperthyroidism patients and more than 15 patients who later progressed to ophthalmopathy tested prospective prediction of ophthalmopathy. For training and testing, the 100 or so patients in the discovery cohort were randomly divided in a 7:3 ratio. Thyroid tissue and blood T-cell repertoires from roughly 6 Graves' hyperthyroidism patients were also compared in the study. Following sampling, methimazole starting at 30 mg daily was given to hyperthyroidism patients, and high-dose intravenous methylprednisolone was given to ophthalmopathy patients. TCR Vbeta CDR3 sequencing of roughly 140 peripheral blood samples (over 40 ophthalmopathy, around 80 hyperthyroidism and approximately 17 progressor patients) is reported in the paper.

Amplification of TCR beta CDR3 regions was carried out from RNA transcripts. For the first round of RT-PCR on the TCR CDR3, the HTBI primer set was used together with the Qiagen OneStep RT-PCR kit. A second multiplex PCR round built the libraries, followed by size selection and purification. Sequencing of the libraries was done on an Illumina HiSeq2000 using paired-end 100 bp reads. The paper's processing steps were these. SOAPnuke was used to process the raw data, removing reads that contained adapters or uncalled bases, had a mean Phred below 15, or lacked an exact match to the constant primer or identifier. High-quality paired reads were merged using COPE v1.2.5, and each unique nucleotide sequence was defined as a clonotype. MiTCR v1.1 was used to align clonotypes to the IMGT TRBV, TRBD and TRBJ reference segments. Only V-J combinations with frequency above 0.0001, covering about 99% of repertoires, were analysed. The TCS score was defined as F50 (clonal expansion) divided by E x V (chaos), with BLOSUM62-based TCRdist calculated between CDR3 peptides within each V-J. Welch's t-statistics and random forest reduced around 510 V-J features to fewer than 15, which were used in a naive Bayes classifier (R e1071). In-frame beta chains were kept once TCRdb had trimmed the public reads at Q25 with fastp and called clones with MiXCR. Each record represents a unique CDR3 protein, reported with the most common genes and DNA among its rows. The V and J calls come from TCRdb's annotation, not from the publication. This sample is represented by fewer than 900,000 distinct CDR3 sequences; about 17% of them were singletons. Roughly 17% of the sample comes from the top ten.

Trimming leaves V shorter by 0 bases and J shorter by 1 base, with the junction holding 6 bases beyond the gene matches. Including cysteine and phenylalanine, the CDR3 has 15 amino acids. Just CDR3 DNA is preserved here, 45 bases in frame from base 1. Reading the germline V gene (reference sequence) gives CDR1 DFQATT and CDR2 SNEGSKA. The table lists this clonotype with many counts. What this receptor recognizes is not known. Base qualities are not provided; no much larger clone lies one nucleotide away. Hyperthyroidism patients were newly diagnosed, had a disease duration of under 2 months, and were aged 18 to 65 years. The study excluded patients with uncontrolled infections, other autoimmune diseases, pregnancy or lactation. Clinical symptoms, serum thyroxine and TRAb, thyroid ultrasound, and orbital computed tomography formed the basis for the diagnoses. For progressor patients, blood was drawn at the first diagnosis of hyperthyroidism, before any ophthalmopathy symptoms had appeared. Ficoll-Paque density gradient centrifugation was used to isolate PBMCs from about 10 ml of fresh peripheral blood. Progressor patients were first diagnosed with Graves' hyperthyroidism and then developed ophthalmopathy during follow-up. Total RNA was extracted using Trizol reagent, and RNA quality was assessed on an Agilent 2100 Bioanalyzer.

Results the study describes overall, beyond this receptor: Sample size was not statistically predetermined, and investigators were not blinded to group allocation. In validation, the model predicted progression to ophthalmopathy a median of around six months before onset, with roughly 70% sensitivity and almost 75% specificity. Most expanded thyroid clonotypes (frequency above 0.001) were also detected in blood, suggesting blood repertoires may reflect thyroid immune responses. A model built on a 13 V-J signature distinguished ophthalmopathy from stable hyperthyroidism, reaching 85% to 90% sensitivity and around 81% specificity in cross-validation and 80%/75% in testing.

The receptor was isolated from a woman aged 45-59 years with Graves' hyperthyroidism that later progressed to Graves' ophthalmopathy. The sequence is built from TRBV20-1 and TRBJ2-7, and TRBD2 matches 7 of the central bases. The sequenced sample consisted of blood. Here the CDR3 is given as CSARDTAGSSYEQYF. The sequenced DNA is TGCAGTGCTAGAGATACAGCGGGGAGTTCCTACGAGCAGTACTTC.